These T cell receptor beta chains were read from a single sample in a study of T cells after yellow fever vaccination. TCRdb reprocessed the 5' RACE reads via MiXCR and lists one record per CDR3 protein. The sample yields about 49,000 distinct CDR3 sequences, roughly 7.4% seen once. The source was CD8+ T cells sorted from PBMCs, collected roughly 14 days after the first yellow fever vaccination. The receptor source for this set is a young man who received the YFV17D yellow fever vaccine. Each CDR3 is given with its conserved first and last residue. A D gene is named only where the DNA matches it firmly. Rows give clone size only sometimes, using once, few, many, or a class for an expanded clone.

TRBJ2-1	many	TRBV4-3	-	CASSPKDQSYNEQFF	TGCGCCAGCAGCCCAAAGGACCAGTCCTACAATGAGCAGTTCTTC
TRBJ1-1	few	TRBV29-1	-	CSVVKGVEAFF	TGCAGCGTAGTAAAGGGGGTCGAAGCTTTCTTT
TRBJ2-7	many	TRBV12-3/TRBV12-4	-	CASRGSNEQYF	TGTGCCAGCAGGGGGTCCAACGAGCAGTACTTC
TRBJ2-5	many	TRBV11-2	-	CASSRMGFQETQYF	TGTGCCAGCAGCCGGATGGGCTTCCAAGAGACCCAGTACTTC
TRBJ2-5	many	TRBV6-5	-	CASSYSVGIAKETQYF	TGTGCCAGCAGTTACTCGGTGGGCATAGCCAAAGAGACCCAGTACTTC
TRBJ2-2	many	TRBV7-2	-	CASSLGIMYTGELFF	TGTGCCAGCAGCTTAGGGATCATGTACACCGGGGAGCTGTTTTTT
TRBJ2-3	many	TRBV5-1	TRBD2	CASSYALAGGLPTDTQYF	TGCGCCAGCAGCTACGCCCTAGCGGGGGGGCTACCCACAGATACGCAGTATTTT
TRBJ1-5	many	TRBV6-4	-	CASAQGGRELRSGNQPQHF	TGTGCCAGCGCCCAAGGCGGCAGGGAGTTAAGGAGCGGCAATCAGCCCCAGCATTTT
TRBJ2-7	medium-sized	TRBV2	-	CASSERTSSYEQYF	TGTGCCAGCAGTGAACGGACGAGCTCCTACGAGCAGTACTTC
TRBJ2-1	many	TRBV20-1	TRBD2	CSAGSGGYNEQFF	TGCAGTGCTGGGAGCGGGGGGTACAATGAGCAGTTCTTC
TRBJ1-5	many	TRBV12-3/TRBV12-4	TRBD1	CASSGDRGGNQPQHF	TGTGCCAGCAGTGGGGACAGAGGAGGCAATCAGCCCCAGCATTTT
TRBJ2-7	many	TRBV5-5	TRBD1	CASSWGQGYEQYF	TGTGCCAGCAGCTGGGGACAGGGCTACGAGCAGTACTTC
TRBJ2-5	-	TRBV5-6	TRBD1	CASSLDRGGQETQYF	TGTGCCAGCAGCTTGGACAGGGGCGGCCAAGAGACCCAGTACTTC
TRBJ1-2	many	TRBV29-1	-	CSVEQTANYGYTF	TGCAGCGTTGAACAGACAGCTAACTATGGCTACACCTTC
TRBJ1-2	many	TRBV29-1	TRBD1	CSARQGLYGYTF	TGCAGCGCCAGACAGGGCCTCTATGGCTACACCTTC
TRBJ2-1	many	TRBV28	-	CASSYGYNEQFF	TGTGCCAGCAGTTACGGGTACAATGAGCAGTTCTTC
TRBJ2-2	many	TRBV29-1	TRBD1	CSVETGQGIAGELFF	TGCAGCGTTGAGACGGGACAGGGTATCGCCGGGGAGCTGTTTTTT
TRBJ2-1	-	TRBV11-2	TRBD2	CASSLGSGGSRYNEQFF	TGTGCCAGCAGCTTAGGTAGCGGGGGGTCCCGATACAATGAGCAGTTCTTC
TRBJ2-1	few	TRBV7-6	TRBD2	CASSWTSGGHNEQFF	TGTGCCAGCAGCTGGACTAGCGGGGGTCACAATGAGCAGTTCTTC
TRBJ2-3	many	TRBV29-1	-	CSASGLNTDTQYF	TGCAGCGCCTCGGGACTGAACACAGATACGCAGTATTTT
TRBJ2-5	many	TRBV9	-	CASSQGSAAATQYF	TGTGCCAGCAGCCAGGGGTCGGCCGCGGCCACCCAGTACTTC
TRBJ2-1	many	TRBV6-5	TRBD1	CASGQGAYNEQFF	TGTGCCAGCGGACAGGGGGCTTACAATGAGCAGTTCTTC
TRBJ1-3	many	TRBV29-1	TRBD1	CSAGTGLRNTIYF	TGCAGTGCCGGGACAGGGCTAAGAAACACCATATATTTT
TRBJ2-1	-	TRBV7-2	-	CASSLALRGGSGNEQFF	TGTGCCAGCAGCTTAGCGCTAAGGGGGGGGTCGGGGAATGAGCAGTTCTTC
TRBJ2-1	many	TRBV12-3/TRBV12-4	TRBD2	CASTTSEAGGRNEQFF	TGTGCCAGCACTACCTCAGAAGCGGGGGGGCGAAATGAGCAGTTCTTC